This T cell receptor (beta chain) was found in a study of regulatory T cells in long-lasting Graves disease. Researchers made TCR beta libraries by using iRepertoire HTBI primers and running Arm-PCR on CDR3 regions. One entry per CDR3 protein results from TCRdb running MiXCR on the multiplex PCR reads. This sample has more than 300,000 distinct CDR3 sequences, with around a fifth found just once. The time point is: persistent/refractory GD, antithyroid drugs over 5 years with positive TRAb. The authors made the TCR library using RNA they extracted from PBMCs. The CDR3 covers 14 residues. Germline V gene lookup returns CDR1 DFQATT and CDR2 SNEGSKA (reference sequence). V shed 2 bases and J shed 3 bases, with 13 bases lying between them.

The sample was peripheral blood mononuclear cells (PBMCs), taken when the disease was refractory, from a patient treated with antithyroid drugs. The source is a female donor with Graves disease. The chain has TRBV20-1 and TRBJ1-1; perhaps TRBD1 as D (5 bases). This CDR3 reads CSARQALGDTEAFF. CDR3 bases: TGCAGTGCTAGACAGGCACTGGGGGACACTGAAGCTTTCTTT.